This T cell receptor (beta chain) comes out of a study of blood T cells in healthy people across ages. Healthy individuals of Caucasian origin from Russia, aged roughly 6 to 100, served as donors. Around 10 milliliters of peripheral blood were drawn from each donor. Extractions gave at least 5 micrograms of total RNA per sample. Primed by a sample-barcoded 5' primer and a J-beta primer mix, a second PCR proceeded for roughly 7 to 11 cycles. All cDNA molecules were each tagged by a template-switch adaptor with 12 random nucleotides. In TCRdb, the 5' RACE reads were re-called with MiXCR into one record per CDR3 protein. The data show 600,000 to 850,000 distinct CDR3 sequences, with 40% to 45% seen just once and 20% to 25% held by the top ten. The source material was blood. This receptor was identified in an older woman in good health.

The CDR3 region is CASSTSGGRGDYEQFF. The DNA for the CDR3 is TGTGCCAGCAGCACCTCGGGAGGGCGGGGTGATTATGAGCAGTTCTTC. The rearrangement links TRBV6-5 to TRBJ2-1; TRBD2 matches at 8 bases. The CDR3 is 16 amino acids. The germline gives CDR1 MNHEY, CDR2 SVGAGI. Trimming took 6 bases from V and 8 from J; bases not matched to a gene: 15.